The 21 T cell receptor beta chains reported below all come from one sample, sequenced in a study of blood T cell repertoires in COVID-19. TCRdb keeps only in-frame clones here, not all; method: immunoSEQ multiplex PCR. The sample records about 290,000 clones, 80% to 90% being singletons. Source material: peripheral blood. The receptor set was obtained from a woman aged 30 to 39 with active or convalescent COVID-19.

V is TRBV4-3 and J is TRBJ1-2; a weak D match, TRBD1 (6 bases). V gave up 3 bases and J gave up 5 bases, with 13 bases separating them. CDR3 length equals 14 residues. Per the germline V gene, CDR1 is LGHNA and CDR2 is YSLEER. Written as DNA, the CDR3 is TGCGCCAGCAGCCACTTTGGGGGCCCATATGGCTACACCTTC. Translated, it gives CASSHFGGPYGYTF.

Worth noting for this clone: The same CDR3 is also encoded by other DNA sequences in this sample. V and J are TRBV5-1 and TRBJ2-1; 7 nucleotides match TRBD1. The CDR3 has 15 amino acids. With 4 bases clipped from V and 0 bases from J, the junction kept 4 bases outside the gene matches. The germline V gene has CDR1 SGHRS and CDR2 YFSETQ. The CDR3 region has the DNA TGCGCCAGCAGCCTGGGACAGTCCTCCTACAATGAGCAGTTCTTC. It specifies CASSLGQSSYNEQFF.

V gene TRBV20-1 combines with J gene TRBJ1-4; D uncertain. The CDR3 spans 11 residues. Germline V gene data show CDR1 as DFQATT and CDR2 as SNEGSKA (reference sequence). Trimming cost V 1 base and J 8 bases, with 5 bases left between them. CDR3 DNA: TGCAGTGCTAGAGCCCAGGAAAAACTGTTTTTT. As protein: CSARAQEKLFF.

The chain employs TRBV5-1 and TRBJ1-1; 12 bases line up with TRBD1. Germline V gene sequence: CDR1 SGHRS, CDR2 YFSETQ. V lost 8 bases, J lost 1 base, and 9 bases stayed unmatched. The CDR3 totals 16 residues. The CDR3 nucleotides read TGCGCCAGTACTATCGGGACAGGGGGCTGGAACACTGAAGCTTTCTTT. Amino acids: CASTIGTGGWNTEAFF.

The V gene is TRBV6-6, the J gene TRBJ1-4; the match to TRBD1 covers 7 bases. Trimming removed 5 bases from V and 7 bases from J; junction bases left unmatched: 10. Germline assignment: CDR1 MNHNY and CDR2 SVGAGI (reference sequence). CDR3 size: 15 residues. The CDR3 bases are TGTGCCAGCAGTAATAACAAGGGGGCTGGTGAAAAACTGTTTTTT. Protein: CASSNNKGAGEKLFF.

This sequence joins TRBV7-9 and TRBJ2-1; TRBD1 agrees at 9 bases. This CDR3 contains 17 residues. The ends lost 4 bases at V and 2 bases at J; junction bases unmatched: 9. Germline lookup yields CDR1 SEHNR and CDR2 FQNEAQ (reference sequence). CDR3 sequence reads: CASSSLARQGAYNEQFF. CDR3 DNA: TGTGCCAGCAGCTCATTAGCCCGACAGGGGGCCTACAATGAGCAGTTCTTC.

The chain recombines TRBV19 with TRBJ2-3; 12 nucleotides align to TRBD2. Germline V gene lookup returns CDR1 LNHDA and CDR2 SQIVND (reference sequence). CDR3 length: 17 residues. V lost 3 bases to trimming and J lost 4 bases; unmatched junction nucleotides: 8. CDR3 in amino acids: CASSISGLAGGSDTQYF. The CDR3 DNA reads TGTGCCAGTAGTATCTCTGGGCTAGCGGGGGGGTCAGATACGCAGTATTTT.

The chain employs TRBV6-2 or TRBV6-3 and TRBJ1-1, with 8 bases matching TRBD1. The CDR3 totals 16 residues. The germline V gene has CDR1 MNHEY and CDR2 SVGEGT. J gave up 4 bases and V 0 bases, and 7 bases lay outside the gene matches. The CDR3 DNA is TGTGCCAGCAGTTACTCTCGACAGGGGCTCTCCACTGAAGCTTTCTTT. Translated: CASSYSRQGLSTEAFF.

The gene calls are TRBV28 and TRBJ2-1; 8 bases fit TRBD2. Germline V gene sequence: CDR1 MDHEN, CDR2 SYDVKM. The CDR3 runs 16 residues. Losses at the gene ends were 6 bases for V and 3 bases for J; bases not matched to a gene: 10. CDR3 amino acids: CASSPSSGGFYNEQFF. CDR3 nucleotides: TGTGCCAGCAGCCCGTCCAGCGGGGGATTCTACAATGAGCAGTTCTTC.

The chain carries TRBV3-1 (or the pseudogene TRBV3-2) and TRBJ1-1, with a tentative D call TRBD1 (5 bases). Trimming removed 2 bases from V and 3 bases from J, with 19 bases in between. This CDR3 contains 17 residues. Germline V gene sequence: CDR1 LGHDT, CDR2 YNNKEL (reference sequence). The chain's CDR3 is CASSQPGRGKKYTEAFF. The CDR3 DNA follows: TGTGCCAGCAGCCAACCGGGACGGGGGAAAAAGTACACTGAAGCTTTCTTT.

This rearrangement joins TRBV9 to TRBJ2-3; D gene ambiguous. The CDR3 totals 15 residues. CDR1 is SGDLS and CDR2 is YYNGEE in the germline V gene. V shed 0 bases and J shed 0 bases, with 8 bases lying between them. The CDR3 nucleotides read TGTGCCAGCAGCGTAGACTCCGGGAGCACAGATACGCAGTATTTT. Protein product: CASSVDSGSTDTQYF.

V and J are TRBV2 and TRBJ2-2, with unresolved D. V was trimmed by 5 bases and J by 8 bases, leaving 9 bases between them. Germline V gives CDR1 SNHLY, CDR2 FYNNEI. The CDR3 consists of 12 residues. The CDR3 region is CASSSFGGELFF. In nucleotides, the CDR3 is TGTGCCAGCAGTAGCTTCGGGGGGGAGCTGTTTTTT.

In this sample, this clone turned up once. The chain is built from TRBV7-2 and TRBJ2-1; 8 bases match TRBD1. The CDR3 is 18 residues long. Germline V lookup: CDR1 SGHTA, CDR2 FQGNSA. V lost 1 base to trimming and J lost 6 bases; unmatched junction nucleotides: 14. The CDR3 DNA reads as TGTGCCAGCAGCTTAGACAGGGGGACTGTACGGGGGTCCAATGAGCAGTTCTTC. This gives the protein CASSLDRGTVRGSNEQFF.

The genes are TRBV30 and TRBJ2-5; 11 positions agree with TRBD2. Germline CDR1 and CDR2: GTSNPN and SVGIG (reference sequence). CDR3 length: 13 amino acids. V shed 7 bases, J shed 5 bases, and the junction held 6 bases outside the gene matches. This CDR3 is CALAGGPGETQYF. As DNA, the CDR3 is TGTGCCTTAGCGGGGGGGCCGGGGGAGACCCAGTACTTC.

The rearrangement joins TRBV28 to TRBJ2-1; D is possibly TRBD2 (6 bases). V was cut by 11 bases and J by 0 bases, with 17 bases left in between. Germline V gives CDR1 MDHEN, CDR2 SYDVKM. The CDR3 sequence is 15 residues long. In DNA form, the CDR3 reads TGTGCCGGCCTGTCTCGGGGGAGCTCCTACAATGAGCAGTTCTTC. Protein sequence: CAGLSRGSSYNEQFF.

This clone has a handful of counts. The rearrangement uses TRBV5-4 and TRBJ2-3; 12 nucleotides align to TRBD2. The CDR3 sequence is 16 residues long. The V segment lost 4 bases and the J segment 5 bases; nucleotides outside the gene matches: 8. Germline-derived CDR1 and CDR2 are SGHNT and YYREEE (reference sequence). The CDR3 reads CASSGTSGGRGDTQYF. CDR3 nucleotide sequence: TGTGCCAGCAGCGGAACTAGCGGGGGGCGGGGAGATACGCAGTATTTT.

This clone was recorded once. CDR3: CASREGGQTYEQYF. CDR3 DNA: TGTGCCAGCAGGGAGGGAGGGCAAACCTACGAGCAGTACTTC. J is TRBJ2-7 and V is TRBV6-5; 7 positions agree with TRBD2. The CDR3 consists of 14 residues. Trimming took 6 bases from V and 2 from J; bases not matched to a gene: 7. Germline V gene data show CDR1 as MNHEY and CDR2 as SVGAGI.

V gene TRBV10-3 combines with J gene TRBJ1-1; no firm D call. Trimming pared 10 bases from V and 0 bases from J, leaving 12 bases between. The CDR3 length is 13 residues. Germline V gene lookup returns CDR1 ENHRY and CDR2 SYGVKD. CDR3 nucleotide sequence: TGTGCCACCGCCGACAACTTGAACACTGAAGCTTTCTTT. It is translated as CATADNLNTEAFF.

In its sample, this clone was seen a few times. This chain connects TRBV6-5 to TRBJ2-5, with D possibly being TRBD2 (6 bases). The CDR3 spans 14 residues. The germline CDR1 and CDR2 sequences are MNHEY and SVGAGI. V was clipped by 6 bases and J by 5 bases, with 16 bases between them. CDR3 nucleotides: TGTGCCAGCAGCTTGGGGCGCGGGGTTGAGACCCAGTACTTC. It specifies CASSLGRGVETQYF.

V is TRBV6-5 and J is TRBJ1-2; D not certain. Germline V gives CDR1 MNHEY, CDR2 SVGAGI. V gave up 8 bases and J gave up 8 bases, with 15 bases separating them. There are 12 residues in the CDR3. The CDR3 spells CASGAYREGYTF. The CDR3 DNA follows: TGTGCCAGCGGAGCATATCGAGAGGGCTACACCTTC.

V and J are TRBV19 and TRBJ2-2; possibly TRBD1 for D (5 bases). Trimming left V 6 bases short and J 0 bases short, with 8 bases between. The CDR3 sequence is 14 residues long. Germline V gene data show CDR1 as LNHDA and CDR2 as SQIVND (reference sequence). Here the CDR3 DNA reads TGTGCCAGTAGGGGGCAGGCGAACACCGGGGAGCTGTTTTTT. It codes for CASRGQANTGELFF.